This entry lists 21 T cell receptor beta chains sequenced from one sample in a study of memory CD4+ T cells and cytomegalovirus serostatus. Single viable CD3+CD4+CD8-CD45RO+ cells were sorted as the memory CD4+ T cells. The data were produced by immunoSEQ multiplex PCR, yet TCRdb's version contains in-frame clones alone and is incomplete. The sample contains 45,000 to 60,000 clones, about three quarters of which appear only once. Sequenced sample: memory CD4+ T cells from blood. These receptors were collected from an adult in good health and CMV-seropositive.

This clone was seen once. V is TRBV19 and J is TRBJ2-3; D unclear. CDR1 and CDR2 (germline): LNHDA, SQIVND (reference sequence). The CDR3 has 14 residues. Trimming cost V 3 bases and J 0 bases, with 7 bases left between them. The CDR3 region has the DNA TGTGCCAGTAGTATGGACGCCAGCACAGATACGCAGTATTTT. Translation gives CASSMDASTDTQYF.

Sample share makes this clone medium-sized. V usage is TRBV20-1 and J usage is TRBJ1-1; D is ambiguous. Germline CDR1 DFQATT, CDR2 SNEGSKA (reference sequence). The V end lost 1 base, the J end lost 5 bases, and 5 bases lay between the germline ends. The CDR3 has 11 residues. In DNA, the CDR3 is TGCAGTGCTAGAGGTGGGACTGAAGCTTTCTTT. It yields the protein CSARGGTEAFF.

The V gene is TRBV11-3, the J gene TRBJ2-2, with D possibly TRBD2 on 5 matching bases. The CDR3 runs 17 residues. The V end lost 3 bases, the J end lost 0 bases, and 14 bases lay between the germline ends. Germline V CDR1 and CDR2: SGHNT, YENEEA. The CDR3 DNA reads as TGTGCCAGCAGCTTTGGCAGTTGGGAGACGAACACCGGGGAGCTGTTTTTT. Translated, it gives CASSFGSWETNTGELFF.

The chain recombines TRBV2 with TRBJ2-1, with TRBD2 identical over 8 bases. The germline gives CDR1 SNHLY, CDR2 FYNNEI. After removal of 5 bases from V and 5 bases from J, the junction contained 11 bases not matched to a gene. The CDR3 contains 16 residues. CDR3 DNA sequence: TGTGCCAGCAGTTTCGCCGGGACTAGGAGAAACAATGAGCAGTTCTTC. It is translated as CASSFAGTRRNNEQFF. The whole variable domain, filled in from reference TRBV2 and TRBJ2-1, reads EPEVTQTPSHQVTQMGQEVILRCVPISNHLYFYWYRQILGQKVEFLVSFYNNEISEKSEIFDDQFSVERPDGSNFTLKIRSTKLEDSAMYFCASSFAGTRRNNEQFFGPGTRLTVL.

This clone was seen only a few times. CDR3 loop: CASRRGQGAYNEQFF. The CDR3 nucleotides are TGTGCCAGCAGGCGGGGACAGGGCGCCTACAATGAGCAGTTCTTC. The chain joins TRBV27 to TRBJ2-1, with 9 bases lining up with TRBD1. V trimming: 6 bases; J trimming: 2 bases; junction bases outside the gene matches: 5. CDR1 and CDR2 (germline): MNHEY, SMNVEV (reference sequence). The CDR3 contains 15 residues.

A few counts support this clone. This rearrangement joins TRBV5-1 to TRBJ1-2; 7 bases match TRBD1. Trimming removed 3 bases from V and 8 bases from J; junction bases left unmatched: 7. CDR1 is SGHRS, CDR2 YFSETQ, per germline. This CDR3 is built from 13 residues. CDR3 DNA: TGCGCCAGCAGCTGGGGACAGACTTACGGCTACACCTTC. Translating gives CASSWGQTYGYTF.

The rearrangement links TRBV14 to TRBJ1-5, with D hard to call. The CDR3 sequence is 17 residues long. Germline values: CDR1 SGHDN, CDR2 FVKESK. Trimming removed 5 bases at V and 0 bases at J, with 17 bases between. CDR3 region: CASSAITRSYSNQPQHF. The CDR3 coding sequence is TGTGCCAGCAGCGCAATCACGAGGAGCTATAGCAATCAGCCCCAGCATTTT.

This chain joins TRBV10-1 and TRBJ2-4; 9 bases are shared with TRBD1. The CDR3 sequence is 18 residues long. Germline V gives CDR1 WNHNN, CDR2 SYGVQD (reference sequence). With V trimmed by 3 bases and J by 0 bases, 9 bases remained unmatched. The CDR3 DNA is TGCGCCAGCAGTGATTCAGGGACAGGGTCCGGAGCCAAAAACATTCAGTACTTC. Encoded protein: CASSDSGTGSGAKNIQYF.

This rearrangement joins TRBV6-1 to TRBJ1-4; D not certain. The CDR3 is 13 residues long. The germline V gene has CDR1 MNHNS and CDR2 SASEGT. The ends were cut back, 8 bases at V and 3 bases at J, with 10 bases in the middle. The CDR3 coding sequence is TGTGCCAGCGGTAAGGAGCCTAATGAAAAACTGTTTTTT. Translating it yields CASGKEPNEKLFF.

The V and J genes are TRBV7-8 and TRBJ1-5; D perhaps matches TRBD1 (6 bases). The germline V and J ends were trimmed by 8 bases and 7 bases, with 21 bases remaining between them. CDR1 and CDR2 (germline): SGHVS, FQNEAQ. This CDR3 has 15 residues. CDR3 amino acids: CASGQMGARDQPQHF. As DNA, the CDR3 is TGTGCCAGCGGGCAGATGGGGGCGCGGGACCAGCCCCAGCATTTT.

The J gene is TRBJ2-7, the V gene TRBV21-1; the D call of TRBD1 is as the table states it, not checked on the DNA. TRBV21-1 is recorded as a pseudogene. This CDR3 is built from 16 residues. CDR3 amino acids: CASSKGGRGISYEQYF. As DNA, the CDR3 is TGTGCCAGCAGCAAAGGTGGTAGGGGGATCTCCTACGAGCAGTACTTC.

The chain recombines TRBV27 with TRBJ2-1, with D perhaps TRBD2 (6 bases). Per the germline V gene, CDR1 is MNHEY and CDR2 is SMNVEV (reference sequence). This CDR3 has 17 residues. Trimming took off 5 bases at V and 0 bases at J, with 17 bases between the two ends. The CDR3 coding sequence is TGTGCCAGCAGTCTAAGAGCTAGCGCCAGCTCCTACAATGAGCAGTTCTTC. As protein: CASSLRASASSYNEQFF.

The V gene is TRBV6-1, the J gene TRBJ2-5, with D perhaps given as TRBD1 or TRBD2 (5 bases each). Trimming took 2 bases from V and 5 from J, leaving 15 bases between them. Germline V gene lookup returns CDR1 MNHNS and CDR2 SASEGT. This CDR3 has 15 residues. CDR3 region: CASSETRGAGETQYF. The CDR3 region has the DNA TGTGCCAGCAGTGAAACACGGGGCGCCGGGGAGACCCAGTACTTC.

V is TRBV11-2 and J is TRBJ2-2, with D possibly called TRBD1 or TRBD2 (5 bases each). This CDR3 has 19 amino acids. Germline V gene data show CDR1 as SGHAT and CDR2 as FQNNGV. V dropped 1 base and J dropped 6 bases, with 24 bases sitting between them. CDR3 amino acids: CASSLVHGRGGGGAGELFF. The DNA of the CDR3 is TGTGCCAGCAGCTTAGTCCATGGTAGGGGCGGAGGTGGGGCCGGGGAGCTGTTTTTT.

This clone was observed a few times. This sequence joins TRBV5-1 and TRBJ1-1, with TRBD1 matching over 9 bases. The CDR3 is 15 residues long. V gave up 1 base and J gave up 4 bases; unmatched junction bases: 5. CDR1 is SGHRS and CDR2 is YFSETQ in the germline V gene. CDR3 protein: CASSLTGGAGTEAFF. Here the CDR3 DNA reads TGCGCCAGCAGCTTGACAGGGGGCGCGGGCACTGAAGCTTTCTTT.

The genes are TRBV2 and TRBJ1-6, with a weak D call TRBD1 (5 bases). Trimming shortened V by 6 bases and J by 5 bases, and 14 bases separated the two germline ends. The CDR3 totals 15 residues. Germline lookup yields CDR1 SNHLY and CDR2 FYNNEI. The CDR3 region has the DNA TGTGCCAGCAGGGACGGGACTTCCGATAATTCACCCCTCCACTTT. This codes for CASRDGTSDNSPLHF.

This clone occurred once. V usage is TRBV28 and J usage is TRBJ1-6; no clear D. Trimming removed 5 bases at V and 6 bases at J, with 11 bases between. The length of the CDR3 is 14 residues. From germline, CDR1 is MDHEN and CDR2 SYDVKM. CDR3: CASSPSVSNSPLHF. CDR3 bases: TGTGCCAGCAGTCCGTCGGTTAGTAATTCACCCCTCCACTTT. Based on the CDR3 plus reference TRBV28 and TRBJ1-6, the full variable domain is DVKVTQSSRYLVKRTGEKVFLECVQDMDHENMFWYRQDPGLGLRLIYFSYDVKMKEKGDIPEGYSVSREKKERFSLILESASTNQTSMYLCASSPSVSNSPLHFGNGTRLTVT.

The V and J genes are TRBV6-6 and TRBJ2-7; the D gene is possibly TRBD1 (6 bases). This CDR3 is 15 amino acids long. Trimming pared 2 bases from V and 1 base from J, leaving 12 bases between. Per the germline V gene, CDR1 is MNHNY and CDR2 is SVGAGI (reference sequence). DNA for the CDR3: TGTGCCAGCAGTTACGGGGGCCCTGGTTCCTACGAGCAGTACTTC. Its protein product is CASSYGGPGSYEQYF.

V gene TRBV7-2 combines with J gene TRBJ1-2, with D perhaps matching TRBD1 (5 bases). The CDR3 is made up of 12 amino acids. V lost 6 bases, J lost 12 bases, and 17 bases lay in between. Germline assignment: CDR1 SGHTA and CDR2 FQGNSA. In DNA form, the CDR3 reads TGTGCCAGCAGTGCGGGTTGGGGGTCTCACACCTTC. It codes for CASSAGWGSHTF.

The V and J genes are TRBV28 and TRBJ1-4; unclear D gene. CDR1 and CDR2 (germline): MDHEN, SYDVKM. V dropped 6 bases and J dropped 10 bases, with 18 bases sitting between them. The length of the CDR3 is 14 residues. Written as DNA, the CDR3 is TGTGCCAGCAGCCCCGGAGGAGGTGAAGGAAAACTGTTTTTT. Protein: CASSPGGGEGKLFF. The full variable domain, rest sourced from reference TRBV28 and TRBJ1-4, is DVKVTQSSRYLVKRTGEKVFLECVQDMDHENMFWYRQDPGLGLRLIYFSYDVKMKEKGDIPEGYSVSREKKERFSLILESASTNQTSMYLCASSPGGGEGKLFFGSGTQLSVL.

The CDR3 loop is CASSQEGTGADTQYF. In nucleotides, the CDR3 is TGCGCCAGCAGCCAAGAGGGGACAGGAGCAGATACGCAGTATTTT. The chain links TRBV4-3 to TRBJ2-3, with 8 nucleotides matching TRBD1. The trim removed 0 bases at V and 4 bases at J, leaving 3 bases unmatched. The CDR3 spans 15 residues. Germline CDR1 and CDR2: LGHNA and YSLEER.